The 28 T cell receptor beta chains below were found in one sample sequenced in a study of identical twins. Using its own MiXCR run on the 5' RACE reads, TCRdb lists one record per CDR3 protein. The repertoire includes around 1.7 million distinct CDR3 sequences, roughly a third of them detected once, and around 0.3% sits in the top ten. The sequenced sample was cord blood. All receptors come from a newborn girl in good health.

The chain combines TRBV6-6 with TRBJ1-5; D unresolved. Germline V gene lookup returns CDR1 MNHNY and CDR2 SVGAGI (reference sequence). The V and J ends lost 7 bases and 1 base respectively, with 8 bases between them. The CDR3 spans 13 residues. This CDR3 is CASTGPSNQPQHF. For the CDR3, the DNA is TGTGCCAGCACCGGACCGAGCAATCAGCCCCAGCATTTT.

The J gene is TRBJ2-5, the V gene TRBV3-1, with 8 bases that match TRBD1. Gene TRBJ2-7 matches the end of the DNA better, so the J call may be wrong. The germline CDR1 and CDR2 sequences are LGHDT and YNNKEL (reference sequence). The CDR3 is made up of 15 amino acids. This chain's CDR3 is CASSQVGRGPYEQYF. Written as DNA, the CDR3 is TGTGCCAGCAGCCAAGTCGGCAGGGGGCCATACGAGCAGTACTTC.

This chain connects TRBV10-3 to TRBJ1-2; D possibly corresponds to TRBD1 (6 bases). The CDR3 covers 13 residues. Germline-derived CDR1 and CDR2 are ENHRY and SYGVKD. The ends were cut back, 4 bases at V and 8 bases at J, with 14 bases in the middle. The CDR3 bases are TGTGCCATCAGTGGGGGGGCCCGCGGGGGCTACACCTTC. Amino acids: CAISGGARGGYTF.

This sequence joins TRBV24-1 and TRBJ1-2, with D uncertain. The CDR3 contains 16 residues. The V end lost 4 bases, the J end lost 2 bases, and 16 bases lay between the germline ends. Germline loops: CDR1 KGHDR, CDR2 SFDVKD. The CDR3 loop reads CATSDPDLLPNYGYTF. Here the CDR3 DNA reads TGTGCCACCAGTGACCCGGACCTTCTGCCAAACTATGGCTACACCTTC.

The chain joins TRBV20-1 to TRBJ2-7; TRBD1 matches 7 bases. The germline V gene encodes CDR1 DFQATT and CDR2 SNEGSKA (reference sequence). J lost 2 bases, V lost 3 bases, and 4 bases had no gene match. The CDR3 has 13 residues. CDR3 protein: CSASRGPTYEQYF. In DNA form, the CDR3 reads TGCAGTGCTAGTAGGGGGCCAACCTACGAGCAGTACTTC.

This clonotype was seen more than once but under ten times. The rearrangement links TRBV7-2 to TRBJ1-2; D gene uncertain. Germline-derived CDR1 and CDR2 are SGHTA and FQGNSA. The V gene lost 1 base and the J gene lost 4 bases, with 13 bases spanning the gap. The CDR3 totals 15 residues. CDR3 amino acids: CASSLGGVGFYGYTF. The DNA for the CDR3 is TGTGCCAGCAGCTTAGGTGGTGTGGGGTTCTATGGCTACACCTTC.

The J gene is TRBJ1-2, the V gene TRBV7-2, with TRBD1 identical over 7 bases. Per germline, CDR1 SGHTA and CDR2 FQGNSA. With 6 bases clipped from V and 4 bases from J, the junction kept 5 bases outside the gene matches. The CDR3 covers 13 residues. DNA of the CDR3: TGTGCCAGCAGATATACAGGGGCCTATGGCTACACCTTC. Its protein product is CASRYTGAYGYTF.

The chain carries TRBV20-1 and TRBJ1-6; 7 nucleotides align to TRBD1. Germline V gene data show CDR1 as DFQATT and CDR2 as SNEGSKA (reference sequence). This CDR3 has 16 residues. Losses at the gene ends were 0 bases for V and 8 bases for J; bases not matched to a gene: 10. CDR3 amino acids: CSARDVNRGGDSPLHF. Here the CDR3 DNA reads TGCAGTGCTAGAGATGTTAACAGGGGTGGAGATTCACCCCTCCACTTT.

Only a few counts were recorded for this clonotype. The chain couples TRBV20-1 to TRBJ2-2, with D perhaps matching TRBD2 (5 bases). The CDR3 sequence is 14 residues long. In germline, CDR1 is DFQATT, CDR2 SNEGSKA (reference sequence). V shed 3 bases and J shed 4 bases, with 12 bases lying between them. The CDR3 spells CSARRQRFTGELFF. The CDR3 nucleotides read TGCAGTGCTAGGCGGCAGCGGTTCACCGGGGAGCTGTTTTTT.

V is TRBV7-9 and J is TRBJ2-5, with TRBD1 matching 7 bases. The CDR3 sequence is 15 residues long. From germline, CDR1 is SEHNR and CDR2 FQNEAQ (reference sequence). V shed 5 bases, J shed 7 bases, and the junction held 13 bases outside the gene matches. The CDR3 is CASSALTGSGVTQYF. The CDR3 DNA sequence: TGTGCCAGCAGCGCCCTGACAGGGTCTGGGGTGACCCAGTACTTC.

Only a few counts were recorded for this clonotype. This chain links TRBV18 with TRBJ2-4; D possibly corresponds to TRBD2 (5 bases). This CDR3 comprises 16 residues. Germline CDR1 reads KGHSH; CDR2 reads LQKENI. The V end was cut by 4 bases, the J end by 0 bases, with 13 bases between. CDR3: CASSRRGKIAKNIQYF. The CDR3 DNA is TGTGCCAGCTCACGACGGGGTAAAATAGCCAAAAACATTCAGTACTTC. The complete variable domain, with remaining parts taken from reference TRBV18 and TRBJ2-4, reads NAGVMQNPRHLVRRRGQEARLRCSPMKGHSHVYWYRQLPEEGLKFMVYLQKENIIDESGMPKERFSAEFPKEGPSILRIQQVVRGDSAAYFCASSRRGKIAKNIQYFGAGTRLSVL.

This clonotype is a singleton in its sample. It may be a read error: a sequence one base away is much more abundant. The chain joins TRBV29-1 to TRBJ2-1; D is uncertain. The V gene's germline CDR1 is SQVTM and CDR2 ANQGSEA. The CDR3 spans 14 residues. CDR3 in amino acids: CSARSNLAYSEQFF. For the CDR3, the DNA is TGCAGCGCCCGGTCCAATCTTGCCTACAGTGAGCAGTTCTTC.

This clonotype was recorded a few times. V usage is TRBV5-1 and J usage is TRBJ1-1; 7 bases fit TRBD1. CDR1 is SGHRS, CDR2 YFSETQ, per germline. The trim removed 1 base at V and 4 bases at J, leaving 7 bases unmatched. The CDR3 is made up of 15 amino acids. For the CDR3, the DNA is TGCGCCAGCAGCTTGACCCGACAGGGCGGCACTGAAGCTTTCTTT. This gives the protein CASSLTRQGGTEAFF.

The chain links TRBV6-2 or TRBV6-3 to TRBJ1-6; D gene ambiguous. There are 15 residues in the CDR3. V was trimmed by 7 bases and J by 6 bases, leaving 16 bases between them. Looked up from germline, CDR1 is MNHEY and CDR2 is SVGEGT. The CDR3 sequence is CASTRAIRPNSPLHF. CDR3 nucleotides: TGTGCCAGCACCCGGGCCATAAGGCCTAATTCACCCCTCCACTTT.

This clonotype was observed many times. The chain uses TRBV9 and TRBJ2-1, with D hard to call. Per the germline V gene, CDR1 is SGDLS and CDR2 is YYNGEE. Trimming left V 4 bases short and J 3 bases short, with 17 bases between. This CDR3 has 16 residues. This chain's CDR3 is CASSLLAGRIYNEQFF. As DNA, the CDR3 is TGTGCCAGCAGCCTCTTAGCCGGGCGGATCTACAATGAGCAGTTCTTC.

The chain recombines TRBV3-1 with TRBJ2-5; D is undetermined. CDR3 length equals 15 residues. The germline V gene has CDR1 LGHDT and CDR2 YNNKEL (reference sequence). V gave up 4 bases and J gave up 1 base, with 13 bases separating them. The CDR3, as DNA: TGTGCCAGCAGCCGCGAGACTGGGATCCAAGAGACCCAGTACTTC. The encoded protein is CASSRETGIQETQYF.

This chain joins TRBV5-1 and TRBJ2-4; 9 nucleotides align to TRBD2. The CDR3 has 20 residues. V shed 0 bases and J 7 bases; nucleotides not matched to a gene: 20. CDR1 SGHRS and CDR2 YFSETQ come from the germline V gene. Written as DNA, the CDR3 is TGCGCCAGCAGCTTGGGACCCCAGGGGCCTAGCGGGAACCTCTGGAACATTCAGTACTTC. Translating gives CASSLGPQGPSGNLWNIQYF.

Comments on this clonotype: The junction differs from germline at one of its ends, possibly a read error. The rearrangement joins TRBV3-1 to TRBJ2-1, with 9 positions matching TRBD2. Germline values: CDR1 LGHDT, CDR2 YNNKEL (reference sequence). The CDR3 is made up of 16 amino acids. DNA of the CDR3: TGTACCAGCAGCCAAGATCGGCGGGAGGGCTACAATGAGCAGTTCTTC. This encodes CTSSQDRREGYNEQFF.

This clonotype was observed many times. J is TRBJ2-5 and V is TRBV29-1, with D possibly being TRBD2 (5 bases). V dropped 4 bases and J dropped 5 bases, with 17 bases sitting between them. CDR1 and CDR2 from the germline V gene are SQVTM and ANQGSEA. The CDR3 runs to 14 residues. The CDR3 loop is CSVGFSGRKETQYF. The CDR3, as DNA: TGCAGCGTTGGTTTCTCGGGGAGAAAGGAGACCCAGTACTTC. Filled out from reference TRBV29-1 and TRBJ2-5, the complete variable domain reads SAVISQKPSRDICQRGTSLTIQCQVDSQVTMMFWYRQQPGQSLTLIATANQGSEATYESGFVIDKFPISRPNLTFSTLTVSNMSPEDSSIYLCSVGFSGRKETQYFGPGTRLLVL.

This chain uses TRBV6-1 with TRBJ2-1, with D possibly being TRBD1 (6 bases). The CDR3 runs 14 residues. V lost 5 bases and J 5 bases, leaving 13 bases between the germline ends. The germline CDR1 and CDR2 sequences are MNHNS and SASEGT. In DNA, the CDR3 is TGTGCCAGCAGTTCCAGGGGCTGGCACAATGAGCAGTTCTTC. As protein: CASSSRGWHNEQFF.

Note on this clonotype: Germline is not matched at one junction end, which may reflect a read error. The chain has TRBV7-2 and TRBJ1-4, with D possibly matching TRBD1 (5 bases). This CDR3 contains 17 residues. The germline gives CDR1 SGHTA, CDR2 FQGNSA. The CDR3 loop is CASSLVELGAYNENLFF. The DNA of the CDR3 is TGTGCCAGCAGCTTAGTGGAGCTTGGGGCTTATAATGAAAACCTGTTTTTT.

The CDR3 here is CASSSLQAKGAFF. The CDR3 DNA follows: TGTGCCAGCAGTTCCCTACAGGCAAAGGGTGCTTTCTTT. The genes are TRBV6-6 and TRBJ1-1, with D perhaps TRBD1 (5 bases). CDR3 length: 13 residues. Trimming cost V 4 bases and J 11 bases, with 17 bases left between them. Germline V gene lookup returns CDR1 MNHNY and CDR2 SVGAGI (reference sequence).

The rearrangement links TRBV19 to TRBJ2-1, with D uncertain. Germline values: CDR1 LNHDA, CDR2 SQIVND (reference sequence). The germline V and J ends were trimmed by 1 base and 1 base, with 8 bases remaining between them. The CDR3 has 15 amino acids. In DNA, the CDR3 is TGTGCCAGTAGTATAGTGGTGGATTCCTACAATGAGCAGTTCTTC. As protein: CASSIVVDSYNEQFF.

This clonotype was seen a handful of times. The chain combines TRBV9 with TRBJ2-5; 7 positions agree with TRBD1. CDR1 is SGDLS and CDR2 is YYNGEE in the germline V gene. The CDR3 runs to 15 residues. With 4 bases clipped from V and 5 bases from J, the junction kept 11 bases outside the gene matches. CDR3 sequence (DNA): TGTGCCAGCAGCCCCACTCACAGGGGCGGGGAGACCCAGTACTTC. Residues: CASSPTHRGGETQYF.

The CDR3 DNA sequence: TGTGCCAGCAGCAAAGGAACAGGGGGCACCGGGGAGCTGTTTTTT. Its protein product is CASSKGTGGTGELFF. The chain couples TRBV21-1 to TRBJ2-2; the table names TRBD1, a call not compared with the DNA. TRBV21-1 is classified as a pseudogene. This CDR3 is 15 amino acids long.

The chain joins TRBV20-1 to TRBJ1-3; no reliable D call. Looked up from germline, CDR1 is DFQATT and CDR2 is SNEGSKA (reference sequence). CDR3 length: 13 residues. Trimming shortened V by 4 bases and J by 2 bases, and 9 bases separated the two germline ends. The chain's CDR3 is CSATPDPGNTIYF. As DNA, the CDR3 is TGCAGTGCTACCCCGGACCCTGGAAACACCATATATTTT.

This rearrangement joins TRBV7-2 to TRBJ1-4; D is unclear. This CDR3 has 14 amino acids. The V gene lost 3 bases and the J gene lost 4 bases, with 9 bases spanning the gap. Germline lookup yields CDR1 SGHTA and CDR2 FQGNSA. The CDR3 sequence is CASSLANYNEKLFF. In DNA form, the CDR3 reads TGTGCCAGCAGCTTGGCTAACTATAATGAAAAACTGTTTTTT.

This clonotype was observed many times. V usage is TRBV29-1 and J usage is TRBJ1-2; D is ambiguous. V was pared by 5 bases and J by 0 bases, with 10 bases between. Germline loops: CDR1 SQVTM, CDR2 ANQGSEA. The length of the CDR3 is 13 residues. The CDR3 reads CSVSGQPNYGYTF. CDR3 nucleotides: TGCAGCGTTTCCGGCCAGCCTAACTATGGCTACACCTTC.